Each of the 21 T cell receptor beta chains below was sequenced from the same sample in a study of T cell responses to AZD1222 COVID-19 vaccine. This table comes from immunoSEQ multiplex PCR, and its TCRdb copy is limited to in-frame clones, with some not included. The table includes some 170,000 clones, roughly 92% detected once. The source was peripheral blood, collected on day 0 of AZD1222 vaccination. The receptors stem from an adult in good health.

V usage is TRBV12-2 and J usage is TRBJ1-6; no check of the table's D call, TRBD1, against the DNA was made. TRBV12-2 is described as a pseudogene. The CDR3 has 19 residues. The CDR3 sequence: CASRLANRDRGQEGSPLHF. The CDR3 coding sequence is TGTGCAAGTCGCTTAGCGAACCGGGACAGGGGGCAGGAGGGCTCACCCCTCCACTTT.

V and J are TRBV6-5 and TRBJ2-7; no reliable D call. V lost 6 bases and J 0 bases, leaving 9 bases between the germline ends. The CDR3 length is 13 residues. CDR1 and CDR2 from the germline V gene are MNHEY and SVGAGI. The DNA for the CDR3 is TGTGCCAGCAGGGGCGTGGGCTCCTACGAGCAGTACTTC. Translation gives CASRGVGSYEQYF.

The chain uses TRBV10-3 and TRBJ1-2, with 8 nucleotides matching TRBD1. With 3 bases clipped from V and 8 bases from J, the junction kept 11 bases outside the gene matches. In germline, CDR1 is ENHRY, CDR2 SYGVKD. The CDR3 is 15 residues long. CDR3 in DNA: TGTGCCATCAGTGAAGGGGGACAGGCCTCGAGGGGCTACACCTTC. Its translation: CAISEGGQASRGYTF.

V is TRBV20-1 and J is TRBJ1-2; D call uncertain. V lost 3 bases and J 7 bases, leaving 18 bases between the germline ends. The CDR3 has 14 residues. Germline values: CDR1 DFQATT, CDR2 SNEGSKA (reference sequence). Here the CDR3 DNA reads TGCAGTGCTAGTTCTGGGTCACCGGTTGGTGGCTACACCTTC. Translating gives CSASSGSPVGGYTF.

CDR3 loop: CASSQGQEVNYGYTF. The CDR3 nucleotides are TGTGCCAGCAGCCAAGGGCAAGAAGTAAACTATGGCTACACCTTC. The rearrangement links TRBV3-1 (or the pseudogene TRBV3-2) to TRBJ1-2; D is undetermined. Trimming took off 1 base at V and 2 bases at J, with 11 bases between the two ends. Germline V CDR1 and CDR2: LGHDT, YNNKEL (reference sequence). This CDR3 contains 15 residues.

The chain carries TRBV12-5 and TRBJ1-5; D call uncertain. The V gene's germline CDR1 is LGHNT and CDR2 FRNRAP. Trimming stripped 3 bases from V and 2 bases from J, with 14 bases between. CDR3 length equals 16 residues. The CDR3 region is CASGFNIDGGNQPQHF. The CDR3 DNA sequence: TGTGCTAGTGGTTTCAACATCGACGGAGGCAATCAGCCCCAGCATTTT.

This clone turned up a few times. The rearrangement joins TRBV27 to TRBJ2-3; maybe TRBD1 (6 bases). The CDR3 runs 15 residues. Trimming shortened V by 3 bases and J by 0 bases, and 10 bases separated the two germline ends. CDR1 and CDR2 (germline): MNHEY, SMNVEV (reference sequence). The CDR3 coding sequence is TGTGCCAGCAGTTTTCTCGGACAGAGCACAGATACGCAGTATTTT. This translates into CASSFLGQSTDTQYF.

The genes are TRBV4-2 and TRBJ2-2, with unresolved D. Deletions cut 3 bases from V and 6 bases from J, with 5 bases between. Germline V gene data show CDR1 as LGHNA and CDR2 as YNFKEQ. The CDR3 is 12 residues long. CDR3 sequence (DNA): TGTGCCAGCAGCCAGGTTGCCGGGGAGCTGTTTTTT. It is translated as CASSQVAGELFF.

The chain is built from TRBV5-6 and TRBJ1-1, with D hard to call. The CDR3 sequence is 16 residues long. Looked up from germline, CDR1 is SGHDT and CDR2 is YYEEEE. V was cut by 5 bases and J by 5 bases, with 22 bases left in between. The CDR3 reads CASSPPGRILGTEAFF. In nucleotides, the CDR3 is TGTGCCAGCAGTCCTCCCGGAAGGATATTGGGGACTGAAGCTTTCTTT. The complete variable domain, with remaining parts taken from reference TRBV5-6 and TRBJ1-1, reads DAGVTQSPTHLIKTRGQQVTLRCSPKSGHDTVSWYQQALGQGPQFIFQYYEEEERQRGNFPDRFSGHQFPNYSSELNVNALLLGDSALYLCASSPPGRILGTEAFFGQGTRLTVV.

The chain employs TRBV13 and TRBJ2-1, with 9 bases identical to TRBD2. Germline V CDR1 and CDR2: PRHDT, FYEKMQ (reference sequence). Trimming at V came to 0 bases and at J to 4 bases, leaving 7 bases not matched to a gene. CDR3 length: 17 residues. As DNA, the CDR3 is TGTGCCAGCAGCTTAGGTCCGGGACTAGCTGAATACAATGAGCAGTTCTTC. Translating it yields CASSLGPGLAEYNEQFF.

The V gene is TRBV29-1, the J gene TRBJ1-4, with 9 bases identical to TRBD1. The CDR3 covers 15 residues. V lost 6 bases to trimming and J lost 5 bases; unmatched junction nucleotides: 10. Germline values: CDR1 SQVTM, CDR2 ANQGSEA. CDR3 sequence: CSVPAPGQGNEKLFF. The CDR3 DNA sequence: TGCAGCGTCCCGGCCCCCGGACAGGGGAATGAAAAACTGTTTTTT.

The CDR3 nucleotides are TGTGCCAGCTCACCAATATCAGCGGCGAGCTCTGGAAACACCATATATTTT. Translating gives CASSPISAASSGNTIYF. This rearrangement joins TRBV18 to TRBJ1-3; the D is unclear. CDR3 length equals 17 residues. Germline V lookup: CDR1 KGHSH, CDR2 LQKENI. Trimming stripped 2 bases from V and 0 bases from J, with 14 bases between.

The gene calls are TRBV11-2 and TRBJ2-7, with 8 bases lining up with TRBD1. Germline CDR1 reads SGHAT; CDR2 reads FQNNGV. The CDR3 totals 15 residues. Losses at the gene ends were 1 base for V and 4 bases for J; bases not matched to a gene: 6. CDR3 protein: CASSLAGTGSYEQYF. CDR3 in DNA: TGTGCCAGCAGCTTAGCGGGGACAGGATCGTACGAGCAGTACTTC. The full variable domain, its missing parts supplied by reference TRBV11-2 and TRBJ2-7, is EAGVAQSPRYKIIEKRQSVAFWCNPISGHATLYWYQQILGQGPKLLIQFQNNGVVDDSQLPKDRFSAERLKGVDSTLKIQPAKLEDSAVYLCASSLAGTGSYEQYFGPGTRLTVT.

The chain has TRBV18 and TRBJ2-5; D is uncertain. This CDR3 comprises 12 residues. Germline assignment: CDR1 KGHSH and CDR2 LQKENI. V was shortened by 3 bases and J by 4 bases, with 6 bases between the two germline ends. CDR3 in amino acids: CASSPSGETQYF. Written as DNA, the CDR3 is TGTGCCAGCTCACCGTCGGGAGAGACCCAGTACTTC.

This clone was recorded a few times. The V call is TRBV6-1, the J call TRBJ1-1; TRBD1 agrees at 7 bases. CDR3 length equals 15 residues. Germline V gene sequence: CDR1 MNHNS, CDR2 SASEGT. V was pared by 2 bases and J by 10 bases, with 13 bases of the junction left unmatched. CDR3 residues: CASSEPNLHQGGAFF. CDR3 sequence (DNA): TGTGCCAGCAGTGAACCCAACCTCCATCAGGGGGGAGCTTTCTTT.

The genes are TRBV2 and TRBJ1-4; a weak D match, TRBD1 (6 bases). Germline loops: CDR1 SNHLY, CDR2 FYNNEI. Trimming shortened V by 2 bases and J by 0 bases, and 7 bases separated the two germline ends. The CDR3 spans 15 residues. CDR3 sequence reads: CASSERQATNEKLFF. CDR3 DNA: TGTGCCAGCAGTGAAAGACAGGCAACTAATGAAAAACTGTTTTTT.

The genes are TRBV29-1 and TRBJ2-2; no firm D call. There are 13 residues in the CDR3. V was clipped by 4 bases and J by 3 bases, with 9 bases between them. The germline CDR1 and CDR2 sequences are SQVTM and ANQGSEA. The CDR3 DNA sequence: TGCAGCGTTGTCGGCACCTACACCGGGGAGCTGTTTTTT. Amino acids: CSVVGTYTGELFF.

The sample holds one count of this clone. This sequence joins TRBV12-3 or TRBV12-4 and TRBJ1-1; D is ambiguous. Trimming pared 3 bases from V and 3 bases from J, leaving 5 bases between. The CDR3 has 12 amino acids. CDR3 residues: CASSLGYTEAFF. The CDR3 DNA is TGTGCCAGCAGTTTGGGCTACACTGAAGCTTTCTTT.

The CDR3 DNA follows: TGTGCCAGCAGCTTAGCCCAGGGCTCGATTGGGGAGCAGTACTTC. This translates into CASSLAQGSIGEQYF. The chain joins TRBV11-3 to TRBJ2-7; D may be TRBD1 (5 bases). Germline V gene sequence: CDR1 SGHNT, CDR2 YENEEA. The V end was cut by 1 base, the J end by 7 bases, with 17 bases between. This CDR3 spans 15 amino acids.

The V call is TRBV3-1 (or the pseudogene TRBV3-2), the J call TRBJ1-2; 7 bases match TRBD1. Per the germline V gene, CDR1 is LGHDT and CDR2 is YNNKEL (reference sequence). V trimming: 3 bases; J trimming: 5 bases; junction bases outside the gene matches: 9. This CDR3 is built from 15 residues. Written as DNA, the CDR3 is TGTGCCAGCAGCCACGCTAGGGGGCAGGGGTATGGCTACACCTTC. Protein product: CASSHARGQGYGYTF.

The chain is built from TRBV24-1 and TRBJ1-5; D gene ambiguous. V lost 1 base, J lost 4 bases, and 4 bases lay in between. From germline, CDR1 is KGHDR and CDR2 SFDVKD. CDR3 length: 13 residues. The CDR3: CATSDFPNQPQHF. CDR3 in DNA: TGTGCCACCAGTGATTTTCCTAATCAGCCCCAGCATTTT.